This T cell receptor (beta chain) was profiled in a study of control samples from healthy donors and cancer patients. Sequenced by immunoSEQ multiplex PCR; TCRdb stores in-frame clones only, minus some. The sample shows approximately 58,000 clones, around 90% of them seen only once. Losses at the gene ends were 2 bases for V and 0 bases for J; bases not matched to a gene: 6. The CDR3 is 16 residues long. Germline CDR1 reads LGHDT; CDR2 reads YNNKEL (reference sequence). The material sequenced was PBMCs. This chain joins TRBV3-1 (or the pseudogene TRBV3-2) and TRBJ2-7; 8 bases align to TRBD1. This TCR was recovered from a man aged 55 to 69 with head and neck cancer. The CDR3, as DNA: TGTGCCAGCAGCCAATGCCGGGACAGGCACTCCTACGAGCAGTACTTC. The encoded protein is CASSQCRDRHSYEQYF.